This T cell receptor beta chain was profiled in a study of shared clonotypes between healthy human individuals. Libraries were prepared by immunoSEQ multiplex PCR; TCRdb keeps only in-frame clonotypes and omits some of them. The sample lists about 2.4 million clones, under 95% occurring once. In germline, CDR1 is SGHNT, CDR2 YYREEE (reference sequence). Trimming removed 3 bases from V and 7 bases from J; junction bases left unmatched: 8. The CDR3 totals 15 residues. The sequencing sample was made of naive CD4+ T cells from PBMCs. Subset noted: CD45RA+ positively selected. The sequence came from a man between 18 and 29 years old in good health. Some clones in this sample may be carry-over from other donors' samples. The J gene is TRBJ1-2, the V gene TRBV5-4; the match to TRBD1 covers 11 bases. The CDR3 sequence: CASSYTGQGVGGYTF. The CDR3, as DNA: TGTGCCAGCAGCTACACGGGACAGGGGGTGGGTGGCTACACCTTC.